This T cell receptor (beta chain) was documented in a study of cytomegalovirus exposure and HLA in healthy donors. At sampling all donors were nominally healthy, likely with unrecorded immune exposures. In the case of this clone: Its antigen is still unknown.

Whole-study findings and limits: Per a prior analysis, the majority of TCR beta V segments were productive roughly 87% or roughly 30% of the time. Donors were assumed by presence/absence analyses to have roughly uniform sequencing depth.

Primers included in the PCR were 60 Vbeta and 13 Jbeta primers. Generated by immunoSEQ multiplex PCR, the TCRdb table keeps only in-frame clones and is missing some. Among about 160,000 clones listed, roughly 80% were seen once. The V and J ends lost 3 bases and 7 bases, in that order; junction bases with no gene match: 5. CDR3 length equals 15 residues. The germline V gene has CDR1 SNHLY and CDR2 FYNNEI. This rearrangement joins TRBV2 to TRBJ1-4, with 10 positions matching TRBD1. This clonotype was sampled from a female donor in good health and CMV-seronegative. Source material: PBMCs. This CDR3 reads CASSERTGGTEKLFF. For the CDR3, the DNA is TGTGCCAGCAGTGAGAGGACAGGGGGGACTGAAAAACTGTTTTTT.